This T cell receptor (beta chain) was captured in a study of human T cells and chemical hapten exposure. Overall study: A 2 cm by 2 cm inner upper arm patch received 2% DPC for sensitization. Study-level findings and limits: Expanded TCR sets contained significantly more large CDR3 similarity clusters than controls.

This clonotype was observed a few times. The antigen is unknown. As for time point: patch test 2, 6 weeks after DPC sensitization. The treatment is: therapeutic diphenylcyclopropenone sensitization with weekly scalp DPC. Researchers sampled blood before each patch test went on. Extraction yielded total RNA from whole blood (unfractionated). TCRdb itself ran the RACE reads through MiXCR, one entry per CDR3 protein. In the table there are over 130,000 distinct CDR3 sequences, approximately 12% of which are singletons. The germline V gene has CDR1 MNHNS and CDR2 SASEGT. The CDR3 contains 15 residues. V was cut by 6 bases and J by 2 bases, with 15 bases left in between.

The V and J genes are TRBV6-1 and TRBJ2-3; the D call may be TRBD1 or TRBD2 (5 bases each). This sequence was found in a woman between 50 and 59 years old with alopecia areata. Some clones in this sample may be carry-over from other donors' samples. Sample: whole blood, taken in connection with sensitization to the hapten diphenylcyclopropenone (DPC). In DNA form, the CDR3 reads TGTGCCAGCAGCAGGGACCCGACCCCCACAGATACGCAGTATTTT. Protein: CASSRDPTPTDTQYF.